This passage covers 25 T cell receptor beta chains from one sample sequenced in a study of beta chain features in type 1 diabetes. The whole isolated RNA underwent reverse transcription, so sequencing captured expressed TCRB transcripts. TCRdb's copy holds only in-frame clones and misses some; the assay was immunoSEQ multiplex PCR. Found here are hundreds of thousands of clones, more than 13% of them singletons; the top ten hold 0.015% to 0.02%. General study findings and limits: Researchers report that Type 1 diabetes patients had moderately but significantly shorter TCRB CDR3s across all four CD4+ subsets.

Antigens of these TCRs are unknown. The sample taken for sequencing was naive CD4+ T cells from blood. The receptors were sampled from a young man with type 1 diabetes.

The rearrangement uses TRBV28 and TRBJ2-7, with a possible D match to TRBD1 (8 bases). Germline V gene data show CDR1 as MDHEN and CDR2 as SYDVKM. The CDR3 totals 14 residues. V was trimmed by 7 bases and J by 2 bases, leaving 15 bases between them. In DNA, the CDR3 is TGTGCCAGCAAAACAGGGGGGGATACCTACGAGCAGTACTTC. Protein sequence: CASKTGGDTYEQYF. The full variable domain, completed using reference TRBV28 and TRBJ2-7, is DVKVTQSSRYLVKRTGEKVFLECVQDMDHENMFWYRQDPGLGLRLIYFSYDVKMKEKGDIPEGYSVSREKKERFSLILESASTNQTSMYLCASKTGGDTYEQYFGPGTRLTVT.

The chain links TRBV6-5 to TRBJ2-1; D not resolved. Trimming took off 0 bases at V and 7 bases at J, with 7 bases between the two ends. This CDR3 has 13 amino acids. CDR1 MNHEY and CDR2 SVGAGI come from the germline V gene. CDR3 loop: CASSYSRWNEQFF. The CDR3 coding sequence is TGTGCCAGCAGTTACTCCCGGTGGAATGAGCAGTTCTTC.

This chain connects TRBV7-2 to TRBJ2-7; 10 positions agree with TRBD2. The germline CDR1 and CDR2 sequences are SGHTA and FQGNSA. The CDR3 contains 15 residues. Trimming at V came to 5 bases and at J to 8 bases, leaving 12 bases not matched to a gene. Here the CDR3 DNA reads TGTGCCAGCAGCCAGCGGGCTAGCGGGAGAAGTAAGCAGTACTTC. Protein product: CASSQRASGRSKQYF.

The chain links TRBV29-1 to TRBJ2-7; 9 bases match TRBD2. Near its end, the DNA agrees better with TRBJ2-1, so the J call may be wrong. The CDR3 sequence is 13 residues long. CDR1 is SQVTM and CDR2 is ANQGSEA in the germline V gene. This CDR3 is CSVWREGGNEQFF. CDR3 nucleotides: TGCAGCGTTTGGCGGGAGGGGGGCAATGAGCAGTTCTTC.

This clone showed up just a few times. V usage is TRBV2 and J usage is TRBJ1-1, with 7 positions matching TRBD1. CDR3 length: 12 residues. Germline values: CDR1 SNHLY, CDR2 FYNNEI. The J segment lost 3 bases and the V segment lost 11 bases, leaving 6 bases of the junction unmatched. The CDR3 coding sequence is TGTGCCGGAGGACAGGTCGACACTGAAGCTTTCTTT. Amino acids: CAGGQVDTEAFF.

The chain has TRBV6-6 and TRBJ2-1; a weak D match, TRBD2 (6 bases). Germline assignment: CDR1 MNHNY and CDR2 SVGAGI (reference sequence). V shed 7 bases and J shed 6 bases, with 7 bases lying between them. The CDR3 has 11 residues. The CDR3 DNA is TGTGCCAGCACCGGGGGCAATGAGCAGTTCTTC. Protein: CASTGGNEQFF.

This chain joins TRBV18 and TRBJ2-2; D is unclear. Germline V gene lookup returns CDR1 KGHSH and CDR2 LQKENI. This CDR3 is 15 amino acids long. The V gene lost 2 bases and the J gene lost 3 bases, with 10 bases spanning the gap. The CDR3, as DNA: TGTGCCAGCTCACCAGTAAACAGAGACACCGGGGAGCTGTTTTTT. Its protein product is CASSPVNRDTGELFF.

This clone was seen a few times. The J gene is TRBJ1-5, the V gene TRBV5-1, with a weak D call TRBD1 (5 bases). V was cut by 0 bases and J by 6 bases, with 13 bases left in between. Germline CDR1 is SGHRS and CDR2 is YFSETQ. CDR3 length: 15 residues. The chain's CDR3 is CASSLEGQAGQPQHF. CDR3 nucleotide sequence: TGCGCCAGCAGCTTGGAGGGGCAGGCTGGTCAGCCCCAGCATTTT. Combining the CDR3 with reference TRBV5-1 and TRBJ1-5 gives the whole variable domain KAGVTQTPRYLIKTRGQQVTLSCSPISGHRSVSWYQQTPGQGLQFLFEYFSETQRNKGNFPGRFSGRQFSNSRSEMNVSTLELGDSALYLCASSLEGQAGQPQHFGDGTRLSIL.

The chain recombines TRBV19 with TRBJ1-4, with D possibly being TRBD1 (6 bases). The CDR3 sequence is 13 residues long. CDR1 is LNHDA and CDR2 is SQIVND in the germline V gene (reference sequence). V was clipped by 10 bases and J by 5 bases, with 14 bases between them. The CDR3 region is CATRTETNEKLFF. CDR3 nucleotides: TGTGCCACCAGGACAGAGACGAATGAAAAACTGTTTTTT.

This clone was seen only a few times. The gene calls are TRBV7-3 and TRBJ1-1; D call uncertain. Trimming took 10 bases from V and 1 from J, leaving 13 bases between them. Per germline, CDR1 SGHTA and CDR2 FQGTGA. CDR3 length: 13 amino acids. In DNA, the CDR3 is TGTGCCACCTCAAACCCGGGGAACACTGAAGCTTTCTTT. Its protein is CATSNPGNTEAFF.

This clone has more than one count but fewer than ten. This rearrangement joins TRBV19 to TRBJ2-2, with TRBD2 as a possible D gene (5 bases). The CDR3 runs 17 residues. V was pared by 4 bases and J by 6 bases, with 21 bases between. CDR1 and CDR2 (germline): LNHDA, SQIVND (reference sequence). CDR3 DNA: TGTGCCAGTAGTAGAACTAGAGATTCGTTGTTCGCCGGGGAGCTGTTTTTT. It yields the protein CASSRTRDSLFAGELFF. Full variable domain (missing parts from reference TRBV19 and TRBJ2-2): DGGITQSPKYLFRKEGQNVTLSCEQNLNHDAMYWYRQDPGQGLRLIYYSQIVNDFQKGDIAEGYSVSREKKESFPLTVTSAQKNPTAFYLCASSRTRDSLFAGELFFGEGSRLTVL.

The chain uses TRBV4-3 and TRBJ2-1; 11 bases are a match to TRBD2. CDR3 length: 18 amino acids. The germline V gene has CDR1 LGHNA and CDR2 YSLEER. Trimming took 0 bases from V and 4 from J; bases not matched to a gene: 8. The CDR3 DNA is TGCGCCAGCAGCCAAGAGACCCCCGGGACTAGCGGTTACAATGAGCAGTTCTTC. Amino acid sequence: CASSQETPGTSGYNEQFF.

As to this clone: An end of the junction does not agree with germline; a read error may underlie this. The rearrangement links TRBV7-7 to TRBJ2-5; no reliable D call. The CDR3 is made up of 14 amino acids. Germline V lookup: CDR1 SSHAT, CDR2 FNYEAQ (reference sequence). The CDR3 spells CASSLTSVQETQYF. The CDR3 DNA sequence: TGTGCTAGCAGCTTAACGTCGGTCCAAGAGACCCAGTACTTC.

This clone was observed a handful of times. This rearrangement joins TRBV5-4 to TRBJ2-1; 7 bases fit TRBD2. Germline values: CDR1 SGHNT, CDR2 YYREEE (reference sequence). There are 14 residues in the CDR3. Trimming took 4 bases from V and 5 from J; bases not matched to a gene: 6. The DNA for the CDR3 is TGTGCCAGCAGCCTCCAACTAGCGAACAATGAGCAGTTCTTC. This gives the protein CASSLQLANNEQFF.

This clone came up a few times. The rearrangement links TRBV4-2 to TRBJ1-1; a weak D match, TRBD1 (6 bases). Germline values: CDR1 LGHNA, CDR2 YNFKEQ. Trimming removed 2 bases from V and 6 bases from J, with 13 bases in between. CDR3 length equals 14 residues. This CDR3 is CASSQQRTDSEAFF. CDR3 nucleotides: TGTGCCAGCAGCCAACAAAGGACAGACTCTGAAGCTTTCTTT.

In this sample, this clone turned up a few times. This rearrangement joins TRBV30 to TRBJ2-7; D is undetermined. Germline-derived CDR1 and CDR2 are GTSNPN and SVGIG (reference sequence). Trimming removed 1 base from V and 1 base from J, with 5 bases in between. The length of the CDR3 is 12 residues. The CDR3 spells CAWSGQSYEQYF. DNA for the CDR3: TGTGCCTGGAGTGGGCAGTCCTACGAGCAGTACTTC.

This clone was seen more than once but under ten times. This chain links TRBV30 with TRBJ2-1, with TRBD2 matching 9 bases. Germline V gene lookup returns CDR1 GTSNPN and CDR2 SVGIG (reference sequence). The CDR3 totals 15 residues. The V segment lost 3 bases and the J segment 4 bases; nucleotides outside the gene matches: 7. In nucleotides, the CDR3 is TGTGCCTGGAGAGAGACTAGCGGAGCTTACAATGAGCAGTTCTTC. It translates to CAWRETSGAYNEQFF. Looking up the rest from reference TRBV30 and TRBJ2-1 gives the full variable domain: SQTIHQWPATLVQPVGSPLSLECTVEGTSNPNLYWYRQAAGRGLQLLFYSVGIGQISSEVPQNLSASRPQDRQFILSSKKLLLSDSGFYLCAWRETSGAYNEQFFGPGTRLTVL.

This clone was counted only a few times. The gene calls are TRBV19 and TRBJ2-1; 7 nucleotides align to TRBD1. CDR3 length: 14 residues. The V gene end was trimmed by 7 bases and the J gene end by 3 bases; junction bases not matched to a gene: 6. The germline CDR1 and CDR2 sequences are LNHDA and SQIVND (reference sequence). CDR3 in amino acids: CASKLAGGYNEQFF. CDR3 sequence (DNA): TGTGCCAGTAAATTGGCAGGGGGCTACAATGAGCAGTTCTTC.

This chain joins TRBV5-4 and TRBJ2-7, with TRBD1 identical over 9 bases. V shed 0 bases and J 5 bases; nucleotides not matched to a gene: 9. There are 16 residues in the CDR3. Germline CDR1 is SGHNT and CDR2 is YYREEE (reference sequence). Here the CDR3 reads CASSLGGTGKGHEQYF. In DNA, the CDR3 is TGTGCCAGCAGCTTGGGCGGGACAGGGAAAGGCCACGAGCAGTACTTC. Based on the CDR3 plus reference TRBV5-4 and TRBJ2-7, the full variable domain is ETGVTQSPTHLIKTRGQQVTLRCSSQSGHNTVSWYQQALGQGPQFIFQYYREEENGRGNFPPRFSGLQFPNYSSELNVNALELDDSALYLCASSLGGTGKGHEQYFGPGTRLTVT.

The chain couples TRBV6-6 to TRBJ2-2, with D unresolved. V was clipped by 4 bases and J by 4 bases, with 7 bases between them. The CDR3 runs to 13 residues. Germline loops: CDR1 MNHNY, CDR2 SVGAGI (reference sequence). CDR3 protein: CASSSTFTGELFF. The CDR3 DNA sequence: TGTGCCAGCAGTTCTACCTTCACCGGGGAGCTGTTTTTT.

There are a few counts of this clone. The chain uses TRBV28 and TRBJ2-6; perhaps TRBD2 as D (5 bases). CDR1 and CDR2 from the germline V gene are MDHEN and SYDVKM. This CDR3 region has 15 residues. The germline V and J ends were trimmed by 4 bases and 2 bases, with 9 bases remaining between them. CDR3 sequence (DNA): TGTGCCAGCAGTTCCACGGGAACTGGGGCCAACGTCCTGACTTTC. This encodes CASSSTGTGANVLTF.

This clone was counted only a few times. The J gene is TRBJ2-5, the V gene TRBV7-8; 10 bases match TRBD2. In germline, CDR1 is SGHVS, CDR2 FQNEAQ. The CDR3 extends over 16 amino acids. V shed 2 bases and J 4 bases; nucleotides not matched to a gene: 7. Written as DNA, the CDR3 is TGTGCCAGCAGCTTACTACGGAGCGGGAGGGCAGAGACCCAGTACTTC. Amino acid sequence: CASSLLRSGRAETQYF.

This chain joins TRBV4-2 and TRBJ2-7; tentative D call: TRBD1 (6 bases). V lost 1 base and J lost 2, with 15 bases in between. The CDR3 is 16 amino acids. Germline CDR1 is LGHNA and CDR2 is YNFKEQ. CDR3 bases: TGTGCCAGCAGCCAAGGGGACCGGACAGTAACCTACGAGCAGTACTTC. Translating gives CASSQGDRTVTYEQYF.

This clone was seen a handful of times. The V call is TRBV7-3, the J call TRBJ2-1; D is possibly TRBD2 (6 bases). V was pared by 4 bases and J by 5 bases, with 12 bases between. The CDR3 runs to 14 residues. Germline CDR1 SGHTA, CDR2 FQGTGA. The CDR3 region has the DNA TGTGCCAGCAGCTCAGGACTACCGAACAATGAGCAGTTCTTC. Protein product: CASSSGLPNNEQFF.

This clone was seen a few times. The chain recombines TRBV29-1 with TRBJ2-3; D remains unclear. V lost 5 bases and J 2 bases, leaving 11 bases between the germline ends. The V gene's germline CDR1 is SQVTM and CDR2 ANQGSEA. This CDR3 has 13 residues. CDR3 protein: CSVQQTNTDTQYF. In nucleotides, the CDR3 is TGCAGCGTTCAACAAACAAACACAGATACGCAGTATTTT.